A single sample gave rise to the 5 T cell receptor beta chains below, sequenced in a study of blood T cells in healthy people across ages (dated by TCRdb to 2013 to 2016). Receptors were amplified or captured by 5' RACE. Sequencing instrument: Illumina HiSeq 2500. A second roughly 7 to 12 cycle PCR used a sample-barcoded 5' primer and a J-beta primer mix. TCRdb trimmed the raw reads at Q25, called clones with MiXCR and kept productive beta chains. Identical CDR3 proteins give one entry, which carries the most common genes and DNA. Within this sample are hundreds of thousands of distinct CDR3 sequences, with 25% to 30% of them counted one time only. The top ten clonotypes cover less than 3.5% of the sample. The sample also formed part of further work on T cells of mothers and their children.

Sequencing was carried out using blood. Receptors were obtained from a boy aged 5-17 years in good health.

The chain has TRBV5-1 and TRBJ2-5; D not certain. Germline lookup yields CDR1 SGHRS and CDR2 YFSETQ. This CDR3 contains 14 residues. V was pared by 3 bases and J by 4 bases, with 13 bases between. The CDR3: CASSSASPRETQYF. Here the CDR3 DNA reads TGCGCCAGCAGCTCGGCGTCACCCCGAGAGACCCAGTACTTC.

This chain joins TRBV28 and TRBJ2-5; no clear D gene. The J call may be in error: the DNA end matches TRBJ2-1 better. The germline V gene has CDR1 MDHEN and CDR2 SYDVKM. The CDR3 length is 12 residues. The CDR3 DNA is TGTGCCAGCAGTTTTATTCCGTATGAGCAGTTCTTC. This gives the protein CASSFIPYEQFF.

This clonotype was seen a single time. The rearrangement uses TRBV20-1 and TRBJ2-3, with TRBD2 matching 13 bases. The germline V gene has CDR1 DFQATT and CDR2 SNEGSKA (reference sequence). J lost 6 bases, V lost 2 bases, and 14 bases had no gene match. The CDR3 runs 18 residues. The CDR3 nucleotides are TGCAGTGCTAGAAGACTAGCGGGGGGCTATTCTCTGTGGGATACGCAGTATTTT. Encoded protein: CSARRLAGGYSLWDTQYF.

The table lists this clonotype with a few counts. J is TRBJ2-3 and V is TRBV5-1; 8 bases are shared with TRBD1. The V gene end was trimmed by 5 bases and the J gene end by 4 bases; junction bases not matched to a gene: 15. The germline V gene encodes CDR1 SGHRS and CDR2 YFSETQ. CDR3 size: 17 residues. Written as DNA, the CDR3 is TGCGCCAGCAGTCTTCGACCAGGGGGCGGGGCGGCAGATACGCAGTATTTT. It is translated as CASSLRPGGGAADTQYF.

The chain links TRBV12-3 or TRBV12-4 to TRBJ2-7; the match to TRBD2 covers 12 bases. V lost 1 base, J lost 2 bases, and 6 bases stayed unmatched. The CDR3 is made up of 17 amino acids. CDR3 DNA sequence: TGTGCCAGCAGTTTAGGGGCTAGCGGGGGGGCCGCCTACGAGCAGTACTTC. This encodes CASSLGASGGAAYEQYF.